These 10 T cell receptor beta chains were all obtained from the same sample, sequenced in a study of control samples from healthy donors and cancer patients. The data were produced by immunoSEQ multiplex PCR, yet TCRdb's version contains in-frame clones alone and is incomplete. The sample contains over 45,000 clones, around nine tenths of which appear only once. Material for sequencing was PBMCs. Receptor source: a man younger than 40 with colorectal cancer.

The chain carries TRBV6-1 and TRBJ1-4, with D unresolved. The CDR3 runs 11 residues. CDR1 and CDR2 from the germline V gene are MNHNS and SASEGT. The V and J ends lost 5 bases and 8 bases respectively, with 6 bases between them. The CDR3 is CASSLREKLFF. For the CDR3, the DNA is TGTGCCAGCAGTTTGAGAGAAAAACTGTTTTTT.

The rearrangement links TRBV6-5 to TRBJ2-6; D is unresolved. This CDR3 is built from 13 residues. Deletions cut 6 bases from V and 0 bases from J, with 3 bases between. Germline loops: CDR1 MNHEY, CDR2 SVGAGI. The CDR3 loop reads CASRNSGANVLTF. CDR3 nucleotide sequence: TGTGCCAGCAGAAACTCTGGGGCCAACGTCCTGACTTTC.

The V gene is TRBV6-2 or TRBV6-3, the J gene TRBJ1-6, with TRBD1 identical over 8 bases. The CDR3 length is 17 residues. The junction had 12 bases not matched to a gene; V was cut back by 4 bases and J by 7 bases. CDR1 MNHEY and CDR2 SVGEGT come from the germline V gene. CDR3 nucleotide sequence: TGTGCCAGCAGTTCCCCTGCCCGGACAGGGTGGAATTCACCCCTCCACTTT. It translates to CASSSPARTGWNSPLHF.

This CDR3 is CASSPTGYSSYEQYF. The CDR3 nucleotides are TGTGCCAGCAGTCCTACAGGGTATAGCTCCTACGAGCAGTACTTC. The chain recombines TRBV28 with TRBJ2-7; possible D gene TRBD1, 6 bases. There are 15 residues in the CDR3. V lost 5 bases, J lost 0 bases, and 14 bases lay in between. The germline V gene encodes CDR1 MDHEN and CDR2 SYDVKM.

The rearrangement links TRBV25-1 to TRBJ1-4; 7 bases line up with TRBD1. Germline V lookup: CDR1 MGHDK, CDR2 SYGVNS. Trimming cost V 8 bases and J 4 bases; bases outside gene matches: 1. This CDR3 spans 12 amino acids. CDR3 sequence: CASRQGNEKLFF. The DNA of the CDR3 is TGTGCCAGCCGACAGGGTAATGAAAAACTGTTTTTT.

J is TRBJ1-1 and V is TRBV15; no clear D gene. Trimming cost V 0 bases and J 4 bases, with 15 bases left between them. Germline V gives CDR1 LNHNV, CDR2 YYDKDF (reference sequence). The CDR3 length is 16 residues. CDR3 amino acids: CATSRDVRMASTEAFF. In nucleotides, the CDR3 is TGTGCCACCAGCAGAGATGTAAGAATGGCGAGCACTGAAGCTTTCTTT.

The gene calls are TRBV5-4 and TRBJ1-4, with 7 nucleotides matching TRBD1. V trimming: 0 bases; J trimming: 2 bases; junction bases outside the gene matches: 4. This CDR3 is 16 amino acids long. Germline V lookup: CDR1 SGHNT, CDR2 YYREEE (reference sequence). The CDR3 DNA reads TGTGCCAGCAGCTTGGCCGGACAGGCCACTAATGAAAAACTGTTTTTT. Protein product: CASSLAGQATNEKLFF.

The V gene is TRBV20-1, the J gene TRBJ1-1; maybe TRBD1 (6 bases). This CDR3 contains 14 residues. CDR1 is DFQATT, CDR2 SNEGSKA, per germline (reference sequence). Trimming took off 3 bases at V and 5 bases at J, with 16 bases between the two ends. CDR3 bases: TGCAGTGCTAGTATGGCCGGGGGGCGAACTGAAGCTTTCTTT. This encodes CSASMAGGRTEAFF.

This clone was recorded a few times. The genes are TRBV5-4 and TRBJ2-3, with a tentative D call TRBD1 (6 bases). CDR1 and CDR2 from the germline V gene are SGHNT and YYREEE (reference sequence). The CDR3 loop spans 15 amino acids. V was clipped by 4 bases and J by 1 base, with 13 bases between them. For the CDR3, the DNA is TGTGCCAGCAGCCAACAACAGGGTCGCACAGATACGCAGTATTTT. It is translated as CASSQQQGRTDTQYF.

The rearrangement joins TRBV4-2 to TRBJ2-1; D ambiguous. Germline V gene sequence: CDR1 LGHNA, CDR2 YNFKEQ. The CDR3 totals 18 residues. Trimming shortened V by 1 base and J by 7 bases, and 23 bases separated the two germline ends. The CDR3 loop is CASSQVLWRPPKVNEQFF. DNA of the CDR3: TGTGCCAGCAGCCAAGTATTGTGGCGGCCTCCTAAGGTAAATGAGCAGTTCTTC.